Below are 3 T cell receptor beta chains sequenced from a single sample in a study of shared clonotypes between healthy human individuals (dated by TCRdb to 2020 to 2021). Libraries were prepared through the immunoSEQ multiplex PCR assay. TCRdb holds this immuneACCESS table with in-frame rearrangements only. Some clones are missing; in checked studies, unresolved V genes explain under half, and the rest has no known cause. The sample table lists some 630,000 clones, 72% of them with a count of one. About 2% of the sample lies in the top ten. The sequencing input was memory CD4+ T cells sorted from blood. The cell subset or site label on this specimen signifies: CD45RA-negative fraction. These receptors all stem from a woman aged 30 to 39 in good health.

V usage is TRBV28 and J usage is TRBJ1-4; TRBD1 matches 9 bases. Trimming removed 9 bases from V and 4 bases from J; junction bases left unmatched: 9. The CDR3 consists of 15 residues. CDR1 MDHEN and CDR2 SYDVKM come from the germline V gene. CDR3 loop: CASITPGQGNEKLFF. CDR3 coding DNA: TGTGCCAGTATAACCCCGGGACAGGGTAATGAAAAACTGTTTTTT.

V and J are TRBV6-5 and TRBJ1-1; 7 nucleotides match TRBD1. Unmatched junction bases numbered 5, after V lost 7 bases and J lost 3 bases. Germline-derived CDR1 and CDR2 are MNHEY and SVGAGI. The CDR3 extends over 13 amino acids. CDR3 bases: TGTGCCAGCAAATTCGACAGGGACACTGAAGCTTTCTTT. It specifies CASKFDRDTEAFF.

This clone was found once. The CDR3 here is CASSVGVPTNEKLFF. The CDR3 DNA follows: TGTGCCAGCAGCGTGGGGGTCCCAACTAATGAAAAACTGTTTTTT. The chain employs TRBV9 and TRBJ1-4; D is perhaps TRBD1 (5 bases). Germline V gene data show CDR1 as SGDLS and CDR2 as YYNGEE. V was clipped by 2 bases and J by 0 bases, with 8 bases between them. The CDR3 covers 15 residues.